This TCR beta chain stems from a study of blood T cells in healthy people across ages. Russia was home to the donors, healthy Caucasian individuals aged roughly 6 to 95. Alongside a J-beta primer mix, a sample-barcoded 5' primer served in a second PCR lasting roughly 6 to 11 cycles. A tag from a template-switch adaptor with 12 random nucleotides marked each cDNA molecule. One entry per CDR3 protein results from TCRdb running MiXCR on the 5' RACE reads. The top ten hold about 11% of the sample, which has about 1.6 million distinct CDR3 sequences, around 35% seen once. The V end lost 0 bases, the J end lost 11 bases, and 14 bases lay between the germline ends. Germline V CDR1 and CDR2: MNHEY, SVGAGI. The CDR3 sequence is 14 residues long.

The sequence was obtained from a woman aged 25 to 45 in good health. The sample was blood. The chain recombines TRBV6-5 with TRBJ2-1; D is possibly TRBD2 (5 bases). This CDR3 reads CASSYSFGLAKQFF. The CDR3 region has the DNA TGTGCCAGCAGTTACTCCTTTGGTCTAGCCAAGCAGTTCTTC.